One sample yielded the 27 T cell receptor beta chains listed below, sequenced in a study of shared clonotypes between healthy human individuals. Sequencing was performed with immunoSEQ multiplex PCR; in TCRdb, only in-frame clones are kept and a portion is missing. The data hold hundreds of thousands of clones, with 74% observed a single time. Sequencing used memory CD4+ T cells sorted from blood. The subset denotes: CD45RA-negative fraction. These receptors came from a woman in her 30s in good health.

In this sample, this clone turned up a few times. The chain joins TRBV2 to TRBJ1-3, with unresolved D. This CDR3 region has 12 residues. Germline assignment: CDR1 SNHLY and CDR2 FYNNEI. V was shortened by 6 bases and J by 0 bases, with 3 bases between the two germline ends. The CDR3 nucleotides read TGTGCCAGCAGGGGCTCTGGAAACACCATATATTTT. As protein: CASRGSGNTIYF.

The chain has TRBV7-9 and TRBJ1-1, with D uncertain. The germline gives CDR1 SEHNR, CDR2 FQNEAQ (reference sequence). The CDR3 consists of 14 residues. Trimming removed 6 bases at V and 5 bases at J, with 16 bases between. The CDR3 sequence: CASSKPQEKTEAFF. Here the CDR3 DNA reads TGTGCCAGCAGTAAACCCCAGGAGAAGACTGAAGCTTTCTTT.

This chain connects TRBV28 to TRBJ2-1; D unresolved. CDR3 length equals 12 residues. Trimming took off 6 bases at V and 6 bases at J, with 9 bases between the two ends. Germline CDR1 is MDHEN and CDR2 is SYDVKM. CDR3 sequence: CASRDGTNEQFF. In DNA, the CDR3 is TGTGCCAGCAGGGACGGTACCAATGAGCAGTTCTTC.

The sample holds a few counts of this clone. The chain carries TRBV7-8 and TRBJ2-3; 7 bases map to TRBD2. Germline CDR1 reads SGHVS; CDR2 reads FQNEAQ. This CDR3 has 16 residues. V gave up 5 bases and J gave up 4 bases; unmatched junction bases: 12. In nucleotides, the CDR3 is TGTGCCAGCAGCCCGACTAGCCTGAGGCGATCAGATACGCAGTATTTT. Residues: CASSPTSLRRSDTQYF.

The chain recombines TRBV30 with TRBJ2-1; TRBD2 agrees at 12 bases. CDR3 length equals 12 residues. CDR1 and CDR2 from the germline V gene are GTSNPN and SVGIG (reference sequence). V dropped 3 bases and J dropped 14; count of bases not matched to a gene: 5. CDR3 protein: CAWSLAGGLEFF. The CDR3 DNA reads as TGTGCCTGGAGCCTAGCGGGAGGGCTCGAGTTCTTC.

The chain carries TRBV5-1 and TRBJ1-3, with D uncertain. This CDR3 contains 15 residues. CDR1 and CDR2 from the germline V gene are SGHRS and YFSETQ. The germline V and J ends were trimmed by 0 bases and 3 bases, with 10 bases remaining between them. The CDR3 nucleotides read TGCGCCAGCAGCTTGGACGGCAGGCGTGGAAACACCATATATTTT. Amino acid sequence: CASSLDGRRGNTIYF.

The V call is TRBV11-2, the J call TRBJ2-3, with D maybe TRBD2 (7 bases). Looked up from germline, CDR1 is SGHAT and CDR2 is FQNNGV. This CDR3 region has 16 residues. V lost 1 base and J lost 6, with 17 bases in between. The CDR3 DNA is TGTGCCAGCAGCTTAGCCTTAGGGCGGGGGCAGGATACGCAGTATTTT. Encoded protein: CASSLALGRGQDTQYF. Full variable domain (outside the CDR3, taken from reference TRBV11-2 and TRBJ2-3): EAGVAQSPRYKIIEKRQSVAFWCNPISGHATLYWYQQILGQGPKLLIQFQNNGVVDDSQLPKDRFSAERLKGVDSTLKIQPAKLEDSAVYLCASSLALGRGQDTQYFGPGTRLTVL.

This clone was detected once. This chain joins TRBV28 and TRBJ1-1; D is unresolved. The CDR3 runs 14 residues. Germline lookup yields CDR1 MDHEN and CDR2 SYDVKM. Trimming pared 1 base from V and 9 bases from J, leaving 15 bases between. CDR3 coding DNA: TGTGCCAGCAGTTTATCGGACGGGCGGCGGAAAGCTTTCTTT. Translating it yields CASSLSDGRRKAFF.

CDR3 in DNA: TGTGCCAGCAGTGGGACACCGAATGAAAAACTGTTTTTT. Its translation: CASSGTPNEKLFF. The rearrangement links TRBV28 to TRBJ1-4; TRBD1 might be the D (6 bases). Germline CDR1 and CDR2: MDHEN and SYDVKM. Trimming cost V 5 bases and J 5 bases, with 9 bases left between them. CDR3 size: 13 residues.

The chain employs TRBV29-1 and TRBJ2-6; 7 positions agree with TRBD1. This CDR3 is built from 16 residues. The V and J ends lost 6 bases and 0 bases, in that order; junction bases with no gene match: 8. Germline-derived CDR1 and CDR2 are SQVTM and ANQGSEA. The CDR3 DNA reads TGCAGCGTACAGGGGAATCCGCTCTCTGGGGCCAACGTCCTGACTTTC. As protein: CSVQGNPLSGANVLTF.

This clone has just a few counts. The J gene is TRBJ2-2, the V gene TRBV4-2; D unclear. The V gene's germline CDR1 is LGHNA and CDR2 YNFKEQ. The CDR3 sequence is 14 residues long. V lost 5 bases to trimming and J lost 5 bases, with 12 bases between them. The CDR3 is CASSKSPGTGELFF. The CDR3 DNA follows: TGTGCCAGCAGCAAGTCCCCAGGAACCGGGGAGCTGTTTTTT.

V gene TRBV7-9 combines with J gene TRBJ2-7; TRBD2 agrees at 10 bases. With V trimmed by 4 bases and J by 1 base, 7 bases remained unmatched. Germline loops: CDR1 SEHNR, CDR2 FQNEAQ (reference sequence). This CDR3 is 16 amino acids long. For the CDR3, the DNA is TGTGCCAGCAGCTGGGGGAGCGGGAGGGCGTCCTACGAGCAGTACTTC. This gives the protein CASSWGSGRASYEQYF.

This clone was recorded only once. CDR3 amino acids: CASSLDAGDPDTQYF. The CDR3 DNA sequence: TGCGCCAGCAGCTTGGATGCGGGAGATCCAGATACGCAGTATTTT. The rearrangement joins TRBV5-1 to TRBJ2-3; TRBD2 matches 7 bases. V lost 0 bases to trimming and J lost 4 bases; unmatched junction nucleotides: 5. CDR3 length: 15 amino acids. Germline CDR1 reads SGHRS; CDR2 reads YFSETQ.

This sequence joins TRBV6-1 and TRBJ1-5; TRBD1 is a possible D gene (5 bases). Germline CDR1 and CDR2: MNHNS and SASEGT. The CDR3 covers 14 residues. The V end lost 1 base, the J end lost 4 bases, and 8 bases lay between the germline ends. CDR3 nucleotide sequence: TGTGCCAGCAGTGAAGGACAGCATAATCAGCCCCAGCATTTT. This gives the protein CASSEGQHNQPQHF.

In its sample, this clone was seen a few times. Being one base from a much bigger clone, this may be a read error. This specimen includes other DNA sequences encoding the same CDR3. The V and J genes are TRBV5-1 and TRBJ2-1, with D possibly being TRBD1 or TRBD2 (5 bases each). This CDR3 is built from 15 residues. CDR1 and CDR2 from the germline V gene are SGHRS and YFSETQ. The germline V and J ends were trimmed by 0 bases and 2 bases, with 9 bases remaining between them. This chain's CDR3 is CASSLGGSTYNEQFF. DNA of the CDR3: TGCGCCAGCAGCTTGGGGGGGAGTACCTACAATGAGCAGTTCTTC.

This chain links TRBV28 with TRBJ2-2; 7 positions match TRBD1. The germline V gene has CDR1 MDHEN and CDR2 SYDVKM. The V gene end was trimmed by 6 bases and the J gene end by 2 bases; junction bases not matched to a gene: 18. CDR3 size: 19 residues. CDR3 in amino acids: CASRPPIGGGGINTGELFF. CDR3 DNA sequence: TGTGCCAGCAGACCTCCCATAGGGGGCGGTGGTATAAACACCGGGGAGCTGTTTTTT.

The CDR3 sequence: CASSLAGPGELFF. CDR3 nucleotides: TGTGCCAGCAGTTTAGCGGGACCCGGGGAGCTGTTTTTT. The V gene is TRBV28, the J gene TRBJ2-2, with D possibly being TRBD2 (6 bases). Between the trimmed V and J ends, which lost 2 bases and 6 bases, there was a span of 7 bases. The CDR3 is 13 amino acids. From germline, CDR1 is MDHEN and CDR2 SYDVKM.

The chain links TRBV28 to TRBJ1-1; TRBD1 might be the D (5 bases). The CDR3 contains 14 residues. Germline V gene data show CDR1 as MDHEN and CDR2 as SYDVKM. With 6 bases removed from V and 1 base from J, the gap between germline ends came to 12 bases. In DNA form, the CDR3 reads TGTGCCAGCAGGTTCGGGGGTGGGAACACTGAAGCTTTCTTT. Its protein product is CASRFGGGNTEAFF.

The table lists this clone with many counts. The DNA for the CDR3 is TGTGCCAGCAGCTTAGATTGGTCGACAAATACGCAGTATTTT. This translates into CASSLDWSTNTQYF. The chain carries TRBV7-9 and TRBJ2-3; D unclear. Germline CDR1 is SEHNR and CDR2 is FQNEAQ (reference sequence). V lost 1 base and J 7 bases, leaving 12 bases between the germline ends. The CDR3 runs 14 residues. The variable domain in full, with the rest retrieved from reference TRBV7-9 and TRBJ2-3, is DTGVSQNPRHKITKRGQNVTFRCDPISEHNRLYWYRQTLGQGPEFLTYFQNEAQLEKSRLLSDRFSAERPKGSFSTLEIQRTEQGDSAMYLCASSLDWSTNTQYFGPGTRLTVL.

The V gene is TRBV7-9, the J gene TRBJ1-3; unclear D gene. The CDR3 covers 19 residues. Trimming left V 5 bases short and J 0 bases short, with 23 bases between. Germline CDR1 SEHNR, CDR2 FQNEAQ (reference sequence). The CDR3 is CASSPHPTGRTDSGNTIYF. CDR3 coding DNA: TGTGCCAGCAGCCCCCACCCCACCGGCAGGACCGACTCTGGAAACACCATATATTTT.

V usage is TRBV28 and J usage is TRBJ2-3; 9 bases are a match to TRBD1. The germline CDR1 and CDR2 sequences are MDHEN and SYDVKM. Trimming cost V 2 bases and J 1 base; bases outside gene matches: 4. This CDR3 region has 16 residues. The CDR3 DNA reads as TGTGCCAGCAGTTTAGCTACAGGGGGCGGCACAGATACGCAGTATTTT. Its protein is CASSLATGGGTDTQYF.

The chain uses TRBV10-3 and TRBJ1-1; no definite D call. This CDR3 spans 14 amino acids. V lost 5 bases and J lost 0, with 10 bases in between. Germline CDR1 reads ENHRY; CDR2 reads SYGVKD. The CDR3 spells CAISKTSMNTEAFF. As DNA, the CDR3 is TGTGCCATCAGTAAGACAAGTATGAACACTGAAGCTTTCTTT.

In DNA form, the CDR3 reads TGTGCCAGCAGGACAGGGACTAGCGGGAGGGCGGGAGAGACCCAGTACTTC. It encodes CASRTGTSGRAGETQYF. V and J are TRBV11-2 and TRBJ2-5; the match to TRBD2 covers 16 bases. V shed 6 bases, J shed 4 bases, and the junction held 8 bases outside the gene matches. Germline V lookup: CDR1 SGHAT, CDR2 FQNNGV. The CDR3 is made up of 17 amino acids.

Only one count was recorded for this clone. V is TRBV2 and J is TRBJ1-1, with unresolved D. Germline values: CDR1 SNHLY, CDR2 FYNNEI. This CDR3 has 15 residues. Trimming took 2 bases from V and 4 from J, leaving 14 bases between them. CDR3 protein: CASSEPLGVGTEAFF. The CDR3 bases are TGTGCCAGCAGTGAACCCCTAGGTGTAGGCACTGAAGCTTTCTTT. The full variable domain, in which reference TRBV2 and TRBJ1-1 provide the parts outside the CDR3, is EPEVTQTPSHQVTQMGQEVILRCVPISNHLYFYWYRQILGQKVEFLVSFYNNEISEKSEIFDDQFSVERPDGSNFTLKIRSTKLEDSAMYFCASSEPLGVGTEAFFGQGTRLTVV.

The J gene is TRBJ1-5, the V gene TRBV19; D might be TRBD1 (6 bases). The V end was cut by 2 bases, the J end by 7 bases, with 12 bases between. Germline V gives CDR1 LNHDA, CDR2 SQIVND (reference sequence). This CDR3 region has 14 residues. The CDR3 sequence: CASSITRGGQPQHF. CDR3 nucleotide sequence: TGTGCCAGTAGTATAACTCGAGGGGGACAGCCCCAGCATTTT.

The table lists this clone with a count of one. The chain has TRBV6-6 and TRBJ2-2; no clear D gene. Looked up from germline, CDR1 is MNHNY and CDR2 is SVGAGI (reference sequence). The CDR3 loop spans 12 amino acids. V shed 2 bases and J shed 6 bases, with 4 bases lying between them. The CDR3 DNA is TGTGCCAGCAGTTACGTTGCCGGGGAGCTGTTTTTT. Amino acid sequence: CASSYVAGELFF.

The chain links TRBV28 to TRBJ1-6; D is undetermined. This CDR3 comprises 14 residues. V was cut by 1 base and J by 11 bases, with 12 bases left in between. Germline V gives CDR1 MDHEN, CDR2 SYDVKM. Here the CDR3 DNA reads TGTGCCAGCAGTTTATATGCCCGGCCCACACCCCTCCACTTT. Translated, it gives CASSLYARPTPLHF.